These 18 T cell receptor beta chains were all obtained from the same sample, sequenced in a study of OX40 agonist ivuxolimab in advanced cancers. Library method: the immunoSEQ multiplex PCR assay. TCRdb retrieved this table from immuneACCESS and kept in-frame rearrangements only. Not all clones are present; in checked studies, unresolved V genes account for under half, and no reason is known for the remainder. The table for this sample lists over 30,000 clones; roughly nine tenths of them were counted only once. 0.8% to 1% of the sample goes to the ten largest clones. The material was CD4+ or CD8+ T cells sorted from blood, obtained in a trial of the OX40 agonist ivuxolimab. The receptor source for this set is an adult with an advanced solid tumor such as melanoma, head and neck, liver or kidney cancer.

This rearrangement joins TRBV14 to TRBJ1-1; D is ambiguous. Germline CDR1 and CDR2: SGHDN and FVKESK. The CDR3 runs 15 residues. Between the trimmed V and J ends, which lost 4 bases and 1 base, there was a span of 13 bases. The CDR3 DNA follows: TGTGCCAGCAGCCCCTTGGGTTTGACGAACACTGAAGCTTTCTTT. Residues: CASSPLGLTNTEAFF.

J is TRBJ1-6 and V is TRBV7-3; tentatively, D is TRBD1 (5 bases). The CDR3 contains 14 residues. The V gene lost 3 bases and the J gene lost 7 bases, with 10 bases spanning the gap. CDR1 is SGHTA, CDR2 FQGTGA, per germline. CDR3 coding DNA: TGTGCCAGCAGCTTCCAGGGAGGGAATTCACCCCTCCACTTT. As protein: CASSFQGGNSPLHF.

V is TRBV19 and J is TRBJ1-5, with D unresolved. There are 12 residues in the CDR3. Trimming stripped 4 bases from V and 9 bases from J, with 10 bases between. Germline V gives CDR1 LNHDA, CDR2 SQIVND (reference sequence). The CDR3 region is CASSSEDWPQHF. The CDR3 DNA is TGTGCCAGTAGTAGTGAAGACTGGCCCCAGCATTTT.

The chain uses TRBV19 and TRBJ1-2; maybe TRBD1 (6 bases). The germline V and J ends were trimmed by 5 bases and 1 base, with 14 bases remaining between them. This CDR3 is 15 amino acids long. Germline loops: CDR1 LNHDA, CDR2 SQIVND (reference sequence). The CDR3 spells CASSSTGTNNYGYTF. The CDR3 coding sequence is TGTGCCAGTAGTTCCACCGGGACAAATAACTATGGCTACACCTTC. Based on the CDR3 plus reference TRBV19 and TRBJ1-2, the full variable domain is DGGITQSPKYLFRKEGQNVTLSCEQNLNHDAMYWYRQDPGQGLRLIYYSQIVNDFQKGDIAEGYSVSREKKESFPLTVTSAQKNPTAFYLCASSSTGTNNYGYTFGSGTRLTVV.

The chain links TRBV9 to TRBJ2-2, with TRBD1 matching 9 bases. The CDR3 sequence is 18 residues long. The V gene end was trimmed by 6 bases and the J gene end by 3 bases; junction bases not matched to a gene: 15. In germline, CDR1 is SGDLS, CDR2 YYNGEE. This CDR3 reads CASTPKRQGESYTGELFF. CDR3 nucleotide sequence: TGTGCCAGCACCCCCAAAAGACAGGGGGAATCATACACCGGGGAGCTGTTTTTT. Combining the CDR3 with reference TRBV9 and TRBJ2-2 gives the whole variable domain DSGVTQTPKHLITATGQRVTLRCSPRSGDLSVYWYQQSLDQGLQFLIQYYNGEERAKGNILERFSAQQFPDLHSELNLSSLELGDSALYFCASTPKRQGESYTGELFFGEGSRLTVL.

The V and J genes are TRBV19 and TRBJ2-3; D gene ambiguous. The CDR3 sequence is 14 residues long. CDR1 and CDR2 (germline): LNHDA, SQIVND (reference sequence). V lost 5 bases and J lost 6, with 15 bases in between. The CDR3 here is CASSPPPPGDTQYF. Here the CDR3 DNA reads TGTGCCAGTAGTCCCCCCCCACCGGGCGATACGCAGTATTTT.

This CDR3 reads CASSLNIVTTDTQYF. The CDR3, as DNA: TGCGCCAGCAGCTTGAATATCGTGACCACAGATACGCAGTATTTT. The V and J genes are TRBV5-1 and TRBJ2-3; no definite D call. This CDR3 region has 15 residues. The V and J ends lost 1 base and 2 bases respectively, with 11 bases between them. Germline V gene data show CDR1 as SGHRS and CDR2 as YFSETQ.

The rearrangement joins TRBV19 to TRBJ1-2; D is perhaps TRBD1 (5 bases). Germline values: CDR1 LNHDA, CDR2 SQIVND (reference sequence). V was cut by 3 bases and J by 8 bases, with 13 bases left in between. The CDR3 runs 13 residues. The DNA for the CDR3 is TGTGCCAGTAGTATTCCTCAGGGAAAAGGCTACACCTTC. Residues: CASSIPQGKGYTF.

The chain has TRBV5-1 and TRBJ2-7; the D gene is possibly TRBD1 (6 bases). The V end was cut by 4 bases, the J end by 7 bases, with 27 bases between. Germline lookup yields CDR1 SGHRS and CDR2 YFSETQ. This CDR3 contains 17 residues. CDR3 nucleotides: TGCGCCAGCAGCCTCTCGCTCGGGACACAGACCCTTGGAGAGCAGTACTTC. Amino acids: CASSLSLGTQTLGEQYF.

This clone was seen once. The chain employs TRBV7-8 and TRBJ1-4; perhaps TRBD1 as D (5 bases). Germline V gene lookup returns CDR1 SGHVS and CDR2 FQNEAQ. Deletions cut 1 base from V and 8 bases from J, with 14 bases between. The CDR3 is made up of 15 amino acids. The CDR3 DNA sequence: TGTGCCAGCAGCTTAGGAACAGGAAAAGACGAAAAACTGTTTTTT. Translated: CASSLGTGKDEKLFF. Filled out from reference TRBV7-8 and TRBJ1-4, the complete variable domain reads GAGVSQSPRYKVAKRGQDVALRCDPISGHVSLFWYQQALGQGPEFLTYFQNEAQLDKSGLPSDRFFAERPEGSVSTLKIQRTQQEDSAVYLCASSLGTGKDEKLFFGSGTQLSVL.

The chain is built from TRBV28 and TRBJ1-6; no firm D call. Per germline, CDR1 MDHEN and CDR2 SYDVKM. The CDR3 is made up of 15 amino acids. Trimming left V 7 bases short and J 10 bases short, with 20 bases between. This CDR3 is CASTPRVSLGSPLHF. The CDR3 region has the DNA TGTGCCAGCACCCCTCGGGTCTCCTTAGGGTCACCCCTCCACTTT.

V is TRBV6-1 and J is TRBJ2-5; no definite D call. The CDR3 spans 13 residues. Germline CDR1 MNHNS, CDR2 SASEGT. Trimming stripped 7 bases from V and 1 base from J, with 10 bases between. DNA for the CDR3: TGTGCCAGCACCAGAGACGGCCAAGAGACCCAGTACTTC. Its protein is CASTRDGQETQYF.

CDR3 in amino acids: CASIDRGAKNIQYF. CDR3 nucleotide sequence: TGTGCCAGCATCGACAGGGGAGCCAAAAACATTCAGTACTTC. The genes are TRBV6-4 and TRBJ2-4; 8 bases agree with TRBD1. Germline V lookup: CDR1 MRHNA, CDR2 SNTAGT. CDR3 length: 14 residues. Losses at the gene ends were 7 bases for V and 0 bases for J; bases not matched to a gene: 2.

Turning to this clone: Other DNA sequences of this sample code for an identical CDR3. The genes are TRBV25-1 and TRBJ2-2, with TRBD2 identical over 8 bases. The germline CDR1 and CDR2 sequences are MGHDK and SYGVNS. The CDR3 is 15 amino acids. V lost 3 bases and J lost 5; bases outside the gene matches: 5. The CDR3, as DNA: TGTGCCAGCAGTGAGGCTAGCGGGCCAACCGGGGAGCTGTTTTTT. It codes for CASSEASGPTGELFF.

The chain uses TRBV2 and TRBJ2-2, with 10 positions matching TRBD2. Per germline, CDR1 SNHLY and CDR2 FYNNEI. The CDR3 covers 16 residues. V trimming: 6 bases; J trimming: 4 bases; junction bases outside the gene matches: 8. CDR3: CASSRGLAVGTGELFF. The CDR3 nucleotides read TGTGCCAGCAGCAGAGGACTAGCGGTGGGCACCGGGGAGCTGTTTTTT. Supplemented by reference TRBV2 and TRBJ2-2, the full variable domain reads EPEVTQTPSHQVTQMGQEVILRCVPISNHLYFYWYRQILGQKVEFLVSFYNNEISEKSEIFDDQFSVERPDGSNFTLKIRSTKLEDSAMYFCASSRGLAVGTGELFFGEGSRLTVL.

V usage is TRBV7-2 and J usage is TRBJ1-1; no reliable D call. Trimming took off 2 bases at V and 1 base at J, with 11 bases between the two ends. This CDR3 spans 15 amino acids. Germline V lookup: CDR1 SGHTA, CDR2 FQGNSA. The CDR3, as DNA: TGTGCCAGCAGCTTATCGTCGACTACGAACACTGAAGCTTTCTTT. Its protein product is CASSLSSTTNTEAFF.

The rearrangement links TRBV19 to TRBJ2-4; no firm D call. CDR1 LNHDA and CDR2 SQIVND come from the germline V gene (reference sequence). The CDR3 contains 14 residues. V lost 2 bases to trimming and J lost 5 bases, with 10 bases between them. In DNA form, the CDR3 reads TGTGCCAGTAGTATAAGGCGCCAGCAAAACATTCAGTACTTC. This sequence encodes CASSIRRQQNIQYF.

This rearrangement joins TRBV5-5 to TRBJ2-7, with 7 bases matching TRBD2. The CDR3 is 13 residues long. CDR1 and CDR2 from the germline V gene are SGHKS and YYEKEE (reference sequence). J was trimmed by 3 bases and V by 4 bases; bases with no gene match: 4. The CDR3 is CASSPGGGYEQYF. DNA of the CDR3: TGTGCCAGCAGCCCAGGCGGGGGCTACGAGCAGTACTTC.